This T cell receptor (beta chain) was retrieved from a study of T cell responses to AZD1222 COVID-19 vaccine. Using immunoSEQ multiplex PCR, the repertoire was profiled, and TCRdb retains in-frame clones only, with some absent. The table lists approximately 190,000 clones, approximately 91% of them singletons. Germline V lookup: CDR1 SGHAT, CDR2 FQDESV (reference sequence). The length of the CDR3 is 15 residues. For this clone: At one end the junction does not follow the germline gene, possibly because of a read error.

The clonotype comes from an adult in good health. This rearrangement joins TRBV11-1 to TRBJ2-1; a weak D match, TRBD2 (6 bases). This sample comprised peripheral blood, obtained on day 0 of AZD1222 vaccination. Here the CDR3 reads CASSIATGGYNEQFF. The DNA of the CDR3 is TGTGCCAGCAGCATAGCAACCGGGGGCTACAATGAGCAGTTCTTC.